Below are 9 T cell receptor beta chains sequenced from a single sample in a study of regulatory T cells in long-lasting Graves disease. Libraries of TCR beta came from iRepertoire HTBI primers plus Arm-PCR of CDR3 regions. TCRdb re-called the multiplex PCR reads with MiXCR, one entry per CDR3 protein. The sample contains 350,000 to 500,000 distinct CDR3 sequences, approximately 22% of which appear only once. Time point in this sample: persistent/refractory GD, antithyroid drugs over 5 years with positive TRAb. There was RNA extracted from PBMCs, and the TCR library was made from it. The starting material was peripheral blood mononuclear cells (PBMCs), obtained when the disease was refractory, from a patient treated with antithyroid drugs. The receptor set was obtained from a female donor with Graves disease.

At least ten counts were recorded for this clonotype. This chain links TRBV3-1 with TRBJ2-7; TRBD2 matches at 7 bases. Germline CDR1 reads LGHDT; CDR2 reads YNNKEL (reference sequence). J was trimmed by 0 bases and V by 5 bases; bases with no gene match: 7. The CDR3 runs to 15 residues. The DNA for the CDR3 is TGTGCCAGCAGCTTTTCCGGGAGGAGCTCCTACGAGCAGTACTTC. Protein sequence: CASSFSGRSSYEQYF.

This clonotype has a count of ten or more. V is TRBV6-5 and J is TRBJ2-5, with a possible D match to TRBD2 (6 bases). Trimming left V 2 bases short and J 7 bases short, with 14 bases between. From germline, CDR1 is MNHEY and CDR2 SVGAGI. The CDR3 consists of 14 residues. The CDR3 DNA follows: TGTGCCAGCAGTTACGACGACCCGGAGGGGACCCAGTACTTC. Protein: CASSYDDPEGTQYF.

This clonotype showed up many times. V is TRBV20-1 and J is TRBJ1-1; 7 bases are shared with TRBD1. The trim removed 6 bases at V and 6 bases at J, leaving 7 bases unmatched. This CDR3 region has 12 residues. The germline V gene encodes CDR1 DFQATT and CDR2 SNEGSKA (reference sequence). CDR3 nucleotides: TGCAGTGCAACTGACAGGGCCCCTGAAGCTTTCTTT. This sequence encodes CSATDRAPEAFF.

There are many counts of this clonotype. J is TRBJ1-5 and V is TRBV28; a weak D match, TRBD1 (5 bases). Germline V CDR1 and CDR2: MDHEN, SYDVKM. This CDR3 is 15 amino acids long. The V end was cut by 11 bases, the J end by 0 bases, with 17 bases between. This CDR3 is CACGDGDLSNQPQHF. In DNA, the CDR3 is TGTGCCTGCGGGGACGGTGATCTTAGCAATCAGCCCCAGCATTTT.

In its sample, this clonotype was seen many times. The chain carries TRBV24-1 and TRBJ2-5, with TRBD2 as a possible D gene (7 bases). V shed 5 bases and J shed 5 bases, with 14 bases lying between them. The CDR3 spans 14 residues. Germline V CDR1 and CDR2: KGHDR, SFDVKD. The CDR3 sequence: CATSGGGAGETQYF. The DNA of the CDR3 is TGTGCCACCAGTGGAGGGGGGGCTGGGGAGACCCAGTACTTC.

This chain joins TRBV30 and TRBJ1-1; 9 nucleotides align to TRBD1. Germline-derived CDR1 and CDR2 are GTSNPN and SVGIG (reference sequence). The CDR3 totals 17 residues. With 4 bases clipped from V and 6 bases from J, the junction kept 18 bases outside the gene matches. CDR3 nucleotides: TGTGCCTGGACCTCCTCGCCTACAGGGGGCTTAGAGGCTGAAGCTTTCTTT. Protein sequence: CAWTSSPTGGLEAEAFF.

The gene calls are TRBV14 and TRBJ1-2, with 12 bases fitting TRBD1. Germline values: CDR1 SGHDN, CDR2 FVKESK. This CDR3 contains 18 residues. Losses at the gene ends were 0 bases for V and 3 bases for J; bases not matched to a gene: 8. The CDR3 nucleotides are TGTGCCAGCAGCCAAGAATTTGGGACAGGGGGCGTTTACTATGGCTACACCTTC. Translated: CASSQEFGTGGVYYGYTF.

This clonotype was picked up a small number of times. J is TRBJ1-3 and V is TRBV25-1; D not resolved. Germline lookup yields CDR1 MGHDK and CDR2 SYGVNS. The CDR3 is 11 amino acids. V gave up 4 bases and J gave up 8 bases, with 6 bases separating them. DNA for the CDR3: TGTGCCAGCAGTGCTGGGGACACCATATATTTT. Translating it yields CASSAGDTIYF.

Points on this clonotype: The conserved phenylalanine or tryptophan normally closing the CDR3 is absent here, so this likely arose from a read error. The chain links TRBV20-1 to TRBJ1-6; the match to TRBD1 covers 9 bases. From germline, CDR1 is DFQATT and CDR2 SNEGSKA (reference sequence). V lost 8 bases, J lost 0 bases, and 8 bases stayed unmatched. This CDR3 has 16 residues. DNA of the CDR3: TGCAGTACGGGACAGGGTATTAGCTCCTATAATTCACCCCTCCACCTT. Its protein product is CSTGQGISSYNSPLHL.